This is a list of T cell receptor beta chains from one sample in a study of somatic mutations in cytotoxic T cells in rheumatoid arthritis. Profiling relied on immunoSEQ multiplex PCR, and the TCRdb table lists in-frame clones only, not all of them. The table records more than 7,000 clones, 75% to 80% of them present only once. Material: CD8+ T cells sorted from blood. The receptors were sampled from an adult with rheumatoid arthritis. Each CDR3 is given with its conserved first and last residue. Fields, in order: J gene, clone size, V gene, D gene, CDR3 DNA, CDR3 protein. A D gene is named only where the DNA matches it firmly. Clone sizes are given selectively: once, few, many, or a class where the clone is expanded.

>TRBJ2-3|NA|TRBV27|TRBD1
TGTGCCAGCAGTTTAATCGAGACAGGGGGGTTTGATACGCAGTATTTT
CASSLIETGGFDTQYF
>TRBJ1-6|NA|TRBV28|NA
TGTGCCAGCAGTGAGGACGGTAGCTCCTATAATTCACCCCTCCACTTT
CASSEDGSSYNSPLHF
>TRBJ1-5|NA|TRBV4-1|NA
TGCGCCAGCAGCCCACACGAGGTTGGCAATCAGCCCCAGCATTTT
CASSPHEVGNQPQHF
>TRBJ2-1|NA|TRBV9|NA
TGTGCCAGCAATTCGGGGACCTCCTACAATGAGCAGTTCTTC
CASNSGTSYNEQFF
>TRBJ1-1|NA|TRBV28|TRBD1
TGTGCCAGCAGTTTCCCGGGACAGGGCGTCACTGAAGCTTTCTTT
CASSFPGQGVTEAFF
>TRBJ2-5|few|TRBV7-9|NA
TGTGCCAGCAGCCGAGCCGGGGGACCGACCTATGAAGAGACCCAGTACTTC
CASSRAGGPTYEETQYF
>TRBJ2-5|medium-sized|TRBV4-2|NA
TGTGCCAGCAGCCAAGATCAGTCGGCCGAGGACTCCCAAGAGACCCAGTACTTC
CASSQDQSAEDSQETQYF
>TRBJ1-1|NA|TRBV4-1|NA
TGCGCCAGCAGCCTCGCGGGGAACACTGAAGCTTTCTTT
CASSLAGNTEAFF
>TRBJ2-2|NA|TRBV6-1|NA
TGTGCCAGCAGTGAAACGCAGACCGTCACCGGGGAGCTGTTTTTT
CASSETQTVTGELFF
>TRBJ2-7|NA|TRBV2|TRBD1
TGTGCCAGCAGTGTACGGACAGGGCGGTACGAGCAGTACTTC
CASSVRTGRYEQYF
>TRBJ2-4|NA|TRBV11-2|NA
TGTGCCAGCAGCACTCTCCTCGGCTTCGAGGACATTCAGTACTTC
CASSTLLGFEDIQYF
>TRBJ2-2|NA|TRBV9|NA
TGTGCCAGCAGCGTAGGACCGGTAAACACCGGGGAGCTGTTTTTT
CASSVGPVNTGELFF
>TRBJ2-1|NA|TRBV6-6|TRBD1
TGTGCCAGCAGCCAGTGGACAGGGAGAGATGAGCAGTTCTTC
CASSQWTGRDEQFF
>TRBJ2-1|once|TRBV6-5|TRBD2
TGTGCCAGCAGTCCCACTTTAGCGGGCAATGAGCAGTTCTTC
CASSPTLAGNEQFF
>TRBJ1-3|NA|TRBV4-1|NA
TGCGCCAGCAGCCAAGTGGGGGGTCTTGGAAACACCATATATTTT
CASSQVGGLGNTIYF
>TRBJ1-1|few|TRBV2|NA
TGTGCCAGCAGCCCTCGGGGGGGCACTGAAGCTTTCTTT
CASSPRGGTEAFF
>TRBJ2-5|few|TRBV13|TRBD2
TGTGCCAGCAGCTCCCTCAGCGGGGGCAAGACCCAGTACTTC
CASSSLSGGKTQYF
>TRBJ1-1|few|TRBV2|NA
TGTGCCAGCAGTTACGGGAGCTTTTCAGAAGCTTTCTTT
CASSYGSFSEAFF
>TRBJ2-7|NA|TRBV5-6|NA
TGTGCCAGCAGCTTGGACAGGCAGAACTACGAGCAGTACTTC
CASSLDRQNYEQYF
>TRBJ1-2|NA|TRBV28|NA
TGTGCCAGCAGCTTCGGCCCCGATGGCTACACCTTC
CASSFGPDGYTF
>TRBJ1-1|NA|TRBV27|NA
TGTGCCAGCACAAACGGAGGGGGTGATAAGACTGAAGCTTTCTTT
CASTNGGGDKTEAFF
>TRBJ2-7|few|TRBV7-2|NA
TGTGCCAGCAGCCTAGATGTTGGGGTTGAGCAGTACTTC
CASSLDVGVEQYF
>TRBJ1-2|NA|TRBV27|TRBD1
TGTGCCAGCAGTATCACCGGGACAGACTATGGCTACACCTTC
CASSITGTDYGYTF
>TRBJ1-3|NA|TRBV4-1|NA
TGCGCCAGCAGTCAAGCTCCGGGTTTTAGCTCTGGAAACACCATATATTTT
CASSQAPGFSSGNTIYF
>TRBJ2-3|few|TRBV27|NA
TGTGCCAGCAGTCAAGGGCCAGATACGCAGTATTTT
CASSQGPDTQYF
>TRBJ1-5|NA|TRBV28|TRBD1
TGTGCCAGCAGTTTCCCGGGACAGAGAATCAAAAGGAGTCAGCCCCAGCATTTT
CASSFPGQRIKRSQPQHF
>TRBJ2-7|NA|TRBV28|NA
TGTGCCAGCTCTCGATGGGACGGAGATTTAGACGAGCAGTACTTC
CASSRWDGDLDEQYF
>TRBJ1-1|NA|TRBV28|NA
TGTGCCAGCAGTTCTCTTATATCCAGACCTTATACGAACACTGAAGCTTTCTTT
CASSSLISRPYTNTEAFF
>TRBJ2-5|NA|TRBV5-1|NA
TGCGCCAGCAGCACCGGGACACTGCTCACACAAGAGACCCAGTACTTC
CASSTGTLLTQETQYF
>TRBJ2-1|NA|TRBV9|NA
TGTGCCAGCAGCCCCGGGACTCGGCATGAGCAGTTCTTC
CASSPGTRHEQFF
>TRBJ2-7|NA|TRBV19|NA
TGTGCCAGTAGTATCTTAGGATCCTCCTACGAGCAGTACTTC
CASSILGSSYEQYF
>TRBJ1-1|NA|TRBV7-2|TRBD1
TGTGCCAGCAGCTTAGTGGGACAGGGGAGGACTGAAGCTTTCTTT
CASSLVGQGRTEAFF
>TRBJ2-5|NA|TRBV9|TRBD1
TGTGCCAGCAGCGAATCCGGGACAGCGAAAGAGACCCAGTACTTC
CASSESGTAKETQYF
>TRBJ2-3|NA|TRBV10-3|TRBD2
TGTGCCATCAGGGGGACTAGCGGCACAGATACGCAGTATTTT
CAIRGTSGTDTQYF
>TRBJ2-1|NA|TRBV7-9|TRBD1
TGTGCCAGCAGCCCGGGGACAGGGGGCAGAAACAATGAGCAGTTCTTC
CASSPGTGGRNNEQFF